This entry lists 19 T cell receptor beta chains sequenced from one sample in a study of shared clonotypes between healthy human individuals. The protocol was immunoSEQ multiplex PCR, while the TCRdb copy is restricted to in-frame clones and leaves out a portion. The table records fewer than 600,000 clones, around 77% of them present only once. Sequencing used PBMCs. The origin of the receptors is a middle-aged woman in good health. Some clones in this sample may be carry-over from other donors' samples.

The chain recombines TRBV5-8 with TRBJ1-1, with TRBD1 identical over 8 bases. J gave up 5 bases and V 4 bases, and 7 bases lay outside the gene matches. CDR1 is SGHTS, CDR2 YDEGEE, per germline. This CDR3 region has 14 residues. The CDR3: CASSPDRGWTEAFF. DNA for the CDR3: TGTGCCAGCAGCCCCGACAGGGGTTGGACTGAAGCTTTCTTT.

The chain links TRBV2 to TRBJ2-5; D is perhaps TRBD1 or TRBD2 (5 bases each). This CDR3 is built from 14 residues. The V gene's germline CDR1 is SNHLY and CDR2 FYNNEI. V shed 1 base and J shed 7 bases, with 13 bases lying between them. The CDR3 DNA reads TGTGCCAGCAGTGAAGGGGACGGTGGAGGGACCCAGTACTTC. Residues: CASSEGDGGGTQYF. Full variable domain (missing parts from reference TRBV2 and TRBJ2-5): EPEVTQTPSHQVTQMGQEVILRCVPISNHLYFYWYRQILGQKVEFLVSFYNNEISEKSEIFDDQFSVERPDGSNFTLKIRSTKLEDSAMYFCASSEGDGGGTQYFGPGTRLLVL.

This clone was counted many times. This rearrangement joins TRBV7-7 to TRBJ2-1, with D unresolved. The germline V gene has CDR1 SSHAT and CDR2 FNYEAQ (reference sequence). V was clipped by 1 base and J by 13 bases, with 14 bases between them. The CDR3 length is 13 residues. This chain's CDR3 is CASSLESSSNQFF. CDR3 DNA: TGTGCCAGCAGCTTAGAGTCGTCCTCGAACCAGTTCTTC.

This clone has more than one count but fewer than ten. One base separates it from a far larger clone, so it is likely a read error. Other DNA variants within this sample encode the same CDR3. The CDR3 nucleotides read TGCAGTGCTAGAAAGAACACTGAAGCTTTCTTT. As protein: CSARKNTEAFF. This chain connects TRBV20-1 to TRBJ1-1; D unresolved. Trimming shortened V by 2 bases and J by 1 base, and 2 bases separated the two germline ends. The CDR3 is made up of 11 amino acids. Germline-derived CDR1 and CDR2 are DFQATT and SNEGSKA (reference sequence).

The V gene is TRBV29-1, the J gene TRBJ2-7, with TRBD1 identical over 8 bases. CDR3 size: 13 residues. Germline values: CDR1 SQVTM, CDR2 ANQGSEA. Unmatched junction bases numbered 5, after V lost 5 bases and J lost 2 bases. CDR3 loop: CSVTDRETYEQYF. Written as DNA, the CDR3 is TGCAGCGTTACGGACAGGGAAACCTACGAGCAGTACTTC.

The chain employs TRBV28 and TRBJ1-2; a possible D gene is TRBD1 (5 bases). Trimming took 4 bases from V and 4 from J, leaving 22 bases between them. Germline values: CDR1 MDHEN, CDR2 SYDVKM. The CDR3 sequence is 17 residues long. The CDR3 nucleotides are TGTGCCAGCAGTTCCCCGGGACGGACGATTAAGCCCTATGGCTACACCTTC. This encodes CASSSPGRTIKPYGYTF.

CDR3 protein: CASSIGITSINEQFF. The DNA for the CDR3 is TGTGCCAGTAGTATAGGAATTACTAGCATCAATGAGCAGTTCTTC. The chain links TRBV19 to TRBJ2-1; D may be TRBD2 (6 bases). Looked up from germline, CDR1 is LNHDA and CDR2 is SQIVND (reference sequence). The CDR3 contains 15 residues. The V end was cut by 1 base, the J end by 6 bases, with 13 bases between.

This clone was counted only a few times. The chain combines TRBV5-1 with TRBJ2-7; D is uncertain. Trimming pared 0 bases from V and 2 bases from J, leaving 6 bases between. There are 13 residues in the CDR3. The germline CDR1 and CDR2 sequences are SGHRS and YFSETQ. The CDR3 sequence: CASSLEVAYEQYF. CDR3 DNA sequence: TGCGCCAGCAGCTTGGAAGTTGCCTACGAGCAGTACTTC. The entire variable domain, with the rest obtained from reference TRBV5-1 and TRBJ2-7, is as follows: KAGVTQTPRYLIKTRGQQVTLSCSPISGHRSVSWYQQTPGQGLQFLFEYFSETQRNKGNFPGRFSGRQFSNSRSEMNVSTLELGDSALYLCASSLEVAYEQYFGPGTRLTVT.

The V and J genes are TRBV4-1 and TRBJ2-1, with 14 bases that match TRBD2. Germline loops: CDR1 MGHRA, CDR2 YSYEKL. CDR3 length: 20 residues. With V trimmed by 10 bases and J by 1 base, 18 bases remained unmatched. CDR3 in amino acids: CATRRLRLAGGPRSYNEQFF. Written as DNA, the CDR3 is TGCGCCACCCGGCGTCTGAGACTAGCGGGAGGGCCCAGATCCTACAATGAGCAGTTCTTC.

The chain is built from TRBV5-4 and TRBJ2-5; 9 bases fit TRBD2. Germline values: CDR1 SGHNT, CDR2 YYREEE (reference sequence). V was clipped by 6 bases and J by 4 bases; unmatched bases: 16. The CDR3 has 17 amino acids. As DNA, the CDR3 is TGTGCCAGCACCTTTTCTAGCGGGGACTCGAGGGGAGAGACCCAGTACTTC. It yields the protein CASTFSSGDSRGETQYF.

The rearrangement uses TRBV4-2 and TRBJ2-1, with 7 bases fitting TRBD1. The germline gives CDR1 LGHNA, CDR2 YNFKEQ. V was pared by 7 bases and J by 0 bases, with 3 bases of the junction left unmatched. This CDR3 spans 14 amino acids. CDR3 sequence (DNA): TGTGCCAGCATGGGACAGAGCTCCTACAATGAGCAGTTCTTC. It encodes CASMGQSSYNEQFF.

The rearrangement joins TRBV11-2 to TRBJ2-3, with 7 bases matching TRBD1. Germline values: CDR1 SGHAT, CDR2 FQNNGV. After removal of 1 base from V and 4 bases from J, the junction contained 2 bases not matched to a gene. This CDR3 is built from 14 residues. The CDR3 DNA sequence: TGTGCCAGCAGCTTAGGGACAGGACCAGATACGCAGTATTTT. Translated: CASSLGTGPDTQYF.

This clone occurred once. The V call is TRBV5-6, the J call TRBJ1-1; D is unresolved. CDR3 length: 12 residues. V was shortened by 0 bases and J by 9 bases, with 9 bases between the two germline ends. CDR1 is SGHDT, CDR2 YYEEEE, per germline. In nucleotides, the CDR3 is TGTGCCAGCAGCTTGGGACCGGGGAAAGCTTTCTTT. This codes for CASSLGPGKAFF.

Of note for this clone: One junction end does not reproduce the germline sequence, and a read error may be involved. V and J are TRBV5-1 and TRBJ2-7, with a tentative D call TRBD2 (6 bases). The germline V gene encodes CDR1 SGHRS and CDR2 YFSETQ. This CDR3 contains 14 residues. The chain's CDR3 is CASSFSQGLDEQHF. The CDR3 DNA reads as TGCGCCAGCAGCTTCTCTCAGGGACTTGATGAGCAGCACTTC. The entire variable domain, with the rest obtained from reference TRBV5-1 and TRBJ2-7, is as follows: KAGVTQTPRYLIKTRGQQVTLSCSPISGHRSVSWYQQTPGQGLQFLFEYFSETQRNKGNFPGRFSGRQFSNSRSEMNVSTLELGDSALYLCASSFSQGLDEQHFGPGTRLTVT.

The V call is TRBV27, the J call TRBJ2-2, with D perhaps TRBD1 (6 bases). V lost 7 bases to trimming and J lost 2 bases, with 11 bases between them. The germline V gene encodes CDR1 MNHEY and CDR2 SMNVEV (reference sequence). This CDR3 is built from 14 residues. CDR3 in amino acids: CASNKQGNTGELFF. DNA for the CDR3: TGTGCCAGCAACAAACAGGGAAACACCGGGGAGCTGTTTTTT.

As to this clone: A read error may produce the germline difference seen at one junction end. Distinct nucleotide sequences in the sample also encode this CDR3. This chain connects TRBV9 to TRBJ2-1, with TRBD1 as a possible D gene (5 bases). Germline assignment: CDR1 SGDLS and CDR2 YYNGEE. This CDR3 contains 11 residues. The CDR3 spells CASSVGVEQFF. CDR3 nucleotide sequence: TGCGCCAGCAGCGTAGGGGTGGAGCAGTTCTTC.

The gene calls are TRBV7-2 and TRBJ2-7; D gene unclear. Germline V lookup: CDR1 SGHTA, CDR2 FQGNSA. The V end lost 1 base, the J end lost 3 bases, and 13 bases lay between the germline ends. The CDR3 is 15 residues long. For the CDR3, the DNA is TGTGCCAGCAGCTTAGACTCTCCAGTTTACTACGAGCAGTACTTC. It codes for CASSLDSPVYYEQYF.

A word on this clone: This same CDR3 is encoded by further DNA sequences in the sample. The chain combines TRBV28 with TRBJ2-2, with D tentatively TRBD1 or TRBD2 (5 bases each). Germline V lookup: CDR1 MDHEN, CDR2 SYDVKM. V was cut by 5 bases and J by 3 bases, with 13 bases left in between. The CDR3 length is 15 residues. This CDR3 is CASSPGTGHTGELFF. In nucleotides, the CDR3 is TGTGCCAGCAGTCCTGGGACGGGGCACACCGGGGAGCTGTTTTTT.

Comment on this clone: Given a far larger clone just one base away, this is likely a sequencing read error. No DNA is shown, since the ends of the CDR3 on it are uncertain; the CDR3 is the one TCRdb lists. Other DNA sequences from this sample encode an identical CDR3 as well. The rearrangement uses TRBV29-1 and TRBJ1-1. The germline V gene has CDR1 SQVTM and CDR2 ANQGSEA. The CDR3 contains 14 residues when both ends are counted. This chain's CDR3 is CSVASGASNTEAFF.